This T cell receptor beta chain was captured in a study of T cell changes during pregnancy in multiple sclerosis. The repertoire was sequenced with immunoSEQ multiplex PCR; TCRdb's copy has only in-frame clones and lacks some. The sample carries approximately 49,000 clones, 92% recorded once. Germline V CDR1 and CDR2: SGHDT, YYEEEE. Trimming removed 4 bases from V and 5 bases from J; junction bases left unmatched: 11. This CDR3 has 16 residues. The rearrangement uses TRBV5-6 and TRBJ2-2; 7 bases are a match to TRBD1. This clonotype was sampled from a female donor with multiple sclerosis, enrolled in a pregnancy study. The sample was peripheral blood, taken after pregnancy. The CDR3 DNA reads as TGTGCCAGCAGCGTAGTAGAGGGGGCGCGGACCGGGGAGCTGTTTTTT. This sequence encodes CASSVVEGARTGELFF.